Each of the 21 T cell receptor beta chains below was sequenced from the same sample in a study of cytomegalovirus exposure and HLA in healthy donors (dated by TCRdb to about 2017). Libraries were built with the immunoSEQ multiplex PCR assay. A mixture of 60 forward primers for TCR Vbeta segments and 13 reverse primers for TCR Jbeta segments was used in the multiplex PCR. Here the immuneACCESS table is served through TCRdb, limited to in-frame sequences with V and J called. Missing clones are a known gap in these copies; in checked studies unresolved V genes cover under half, and the rest lacks a known reason. This sample has around 94,000 clones in its table, and 50% to 75% of those were observed once. Of the sample, 3% to 5% falls within the top ten clones. Sequences were obtained from PBMCs. Receptors originate from a man in his thirties or forties in good health and CMV-seronegative.

The chain has TRBV12-5 and TRBJ2-2; 12 bases align to TRBD2. CDR3 length: 16 amino acids. Per germline, CDR1 LGHNT and CDR2 FRNRAP. The V segment lost 5 bases and the J segment 3 bases; nucleotides outside the gene matches: 4. The DNA of the CDR3 is TGTGCTAGTGGTCCCTGGACTAGCGGGGACACCGGGGAGCTGTTTTTT. It encodes CASGPWTSGDTGELFF.

The table lists this clone with a count of one. This CDR3 is CASSGVRVWANTEAFF. CDR3 bases: TGCGCCAGCAGTGGGGTCAGGGTATGGGCTAACACTGAAGCTTTCTTT. This sequence joins TRBV10-2 and TRBJ1-1, with a weak D call TRBD1 (5 bases). V shed 4 bases and J shed 2 bases, with 17 bases lying between them. Germline V gene lookup returns CDR1 WSHSY and CDR2 SAAADI. The CDR3 spans 16 residues.

A single count supports this clone. The chain employs TRBV7-9 and TRBJ2-3; the match to TRBD1 covers 8 bases. From germline, CDR1 is SEHNR and CDR2 FQNEAQ (reference sequence). The CDR3 totals 15 residues. Losses at the gene ends were 1 base for V and 2 bases for J; bases not matched to a gene: 2. This CDR3 reads CASSLEGQVTDTQYF. CDR3 DNA: TGTGCCAGCAGCTTAGAGGGACAGGTCACAGATACGCAGTATTTT.

V is TRBV19 and J is TRBJ1-5; 11 bases line up with TRBD1. This CDR3 region has 13 residues. V was pared by 8 bases and J by 6 bases, with 3 bases of the junction left unmatched. The germline V gene encodes CDR1 LNHDA and CDR2 SQIVND (reference sequence). The CDR3 bases are TGTGCCAGTCTGGACAGGGGGCTTCAGCCCCAGCATTTT. Residues: CASLDRGLQPQHF.

The V call is TRBV30, the J call TRBJ2-7; 9 bases line up with TRBD2. The germline V gene encodes CDR1 GTSNPN and CDR2 SVGIG (reference sequence). The CDR3 spans 13 residues. J lost 6 bases, V lost 4 bases, and 7 bases had no gene match. The CDR3 DNA sequence: TGTGCCTGGACCAGCGGGAGGTTCGGCGAGCAGTACTTC. Translating gives CAWTSGRFGEQYF.

The CDR3 loop reads CATSSPGRETNEKLFF. The CDR3, as DNA: TGTGCCACCAGCAGTCCTGGACGGGAAACTAATGAAAAACTGTTTTTT. The chain has TRBV15 and TRBJ1-4; no clear D. The length of the CDR3 is 16 residues. V lost 3 bases and J 1 base, leaving 12 bases between the germline ends. Germline-derived CDR1 and CDR2 are LNHNV and YYDKDF (reference sequence).

V usage is TRBV7-9 and J usage is TRBJ1-2, with TRBD1 as a possible D gene (6 bases). The ends were cut back, 3 bases at V and 7 bases at J, with 12 bases in the middle. Germline CDR1 is SEHNR and CDR2 is FQNEAQ (reference sequence). This CDR3 has 13 amino acids. CDR3 DNA sequence: TGTGCCAGCAGCTTTTACAGGGCCGGTGGCTACACCTTC. Translation: CASSFYRAGGYTF.

The V and J genes are TRBV7-2 and TRBJ2-1; 11 nucleotides line up with TRBD2. This CDR3 is built from 17 residues. The junction had 18 bases not matched to a gene; V was cut back by 5 bases and J by 12 bases. CDR1 and CDR2 from the germline V gene are SGHTA and FQGNSA. CDR3 DNA sequence: TGTGCCAGCAGCCCCCCGGGCAGTCGACTAGCGGGATCGTGGCAGTTCTTC. Its translation is CASSPPGSRLAGSWQFF.

The chain couples TRBV7-2 to TRBJ1-3; D is undetermined. V lost 0 bases, J lost 0 bases, and 9 bases lay in between. CDR1 is SGHTA and CDR2 is FQGNSA in the germline V gene. This CDR3 is built from 16 residues. The CDR3 loop reads CASSLARVGSGNTIYF. As DNA, the CDR3 is TGTGCCAGCAGCTTAGCCCGGGTCGGCTCTGGAAACACCATATATTTT.

The chain uses TRBV28 and TRBJ2-7; the D gene is possibly TRBD1 (6 bases). Germline CDR1 and CDR2: MDHEN and SYDVKM. CDR3 length: 15 amino acids. Trimming pared 5 bases from V and 6 bases from J, leaving 20 bases between. CDR3 loop: CASSRITGLAGEQYF. The DNA for the CDR3 is TGTGCCAGCAGTCGAATCACAGGGTTGGCAGGCGAGCAGTACTTC.

The rearrangement joins TRBV7-2 to TRBJ2-2; 8 nucleotides line up with TRBD1. Trimming removed 5 bases from V and 7 bases from J; junction bases left unmatched: 3. The CDR3 sequence is 13 residues long. Germline loops: CDR1 SGHTA, CDR2 FQGNSA. CDR3 protein: CASSQGANGELFF. The CDR3 DNA sequence: TGTGCCAGCAGCCAGGGGGCTAACGGGGAGCTGTTTTTT.

There are a few counts of this clone. This chain connects TRBV5-4 to TRBJ2-5, with D possibly TRBD1 on 5 matching bases. The tail of the sequence fits TRBJ2-7 better, so the J call may be wrong. Germline values: CDR1 SGHNT, CDR2 YYREEE (reference sequence). The CDR3 covers 15 residues. The CDR3 DNA is TGTGCCAGCAGCAGCAAGGGCAGGGATTTCTACGAGCAGTACTTC. Translated, it gives CASSSKGRDFYEQYF.

V and J are TRBV7-2 and TRBJ2-7, with D tentatively TRBD1 (5 bases). Germline V gene data show CDR1 as SGHTA and CDR2 as FQGNSA. Trimming stripped 5 bases from V and 0 bases from J, with 8 bases between. This CDR3 is built from 13 residues. CDR3 sequence: CASSSGASYEQYF. Here the CDR3 DNA reads TGTGCCAGCAGCAGTGGGGCCTCCTACGAGCAGTACTTC.

This clone was seen only a few times. J is TRBJ1-1 and V is TRBV28; TRBD1 matches at 7 bases. This CDR3 has 15 amino acids. Trimming at V came to 5 bases and at J to 6 bases, leaving 12 bases not matched to a gene. Germline V lookup: CDR1 MDHEN, CDR2 SYDVKM. CDR3 in amino acids: CASSLRQGISAEAFF. The DNA for the CDR3 is TGTGCCAGCAGTCTCAGACAGGGTATAAGCGCTGAAGCTTTCTTT.

This chain connects TRBV6-5 to TRBJ1-2; perhaps TRBD1 as D (5 bases). V lost 3 bases and J 1 base, leaving 9 bases between the germline ends. The length of the CDR3 is 14 residues. Germline V lookup: CDR1 MNHEY, CDR2 SVGAGI. As DNA, the CDR3 is TGTGCCAGCAGTTATGGGGGACTTAACTATGGCTACACCTTC. Its translation: CASSYGGLNYGYTF.

The rearrangement uses TRBV18 and TRBJ1-1, with 8 bases fitting TRBD1. Germline values: CDR1 KGHSH, CDR2 LQKENI. The CDR3 has 14 amino acids. The V segment lost 6 bases and the J segment 2 bases; nucleotides outside the gene matches: 5. Here the CDR3 DNA reads TGTGCCAGCTCGCCGGGACAGGAAAACACTGAAGCTTTCTTT. Translating it yields CASSPGQENTEAFF.

This clone has a single count. The chain carries TRBV10-3 and TRBJ1-1; 8 nucleotides align to TRBD1. Trimming took 6 bases from V and 8 from J; bases not matched to a gene: 5. The CDR3 has 12 amino acids. The germline gives CDR1 ENHRY, CDR2 SYGVKD. DNA of the CDR3: TGTGCCATCAGGGACAGGGATGCCGAAGCTTTCTTT. Translation: CAIRDRDAEAFF.

The chain has TRBV6-1 and TRBJ2-7; D may be TRBD2 (5 bases). CDR1 is MNHNS and CDR2 is SASEGT in the germline V gene. V lost 4 bases, J lost 1 base, and 8 bases lay in between. This CDR3 comprises 13 residues. The CDR3 DNA sequence: TGTGCCAGCAGTGTCCGGGATTCCTACGAGCAGTACTTC. Protein sequence: CASSVRDSYEQYF.

This clone appeared a few times. This chain links TRBV5-1 with TRBJ2-2; tentatively, D is TRBD1 (7 bases). V was pared by 4 bases and J by 3 bases, with 13 bases between. Germline CDR1 and CDR2: SGHRS and YFSETQ. The CDR3 covers 15 residues. The CDR3 sequence is CASSQTGDYTGELFF. As DNA, the CDR3 is TGCGCCAGCAGCCAAACAGGGGACTACACCGGGGAGCTGTTTTTT.

The chain uses TRBV19 and TRBJ1-2; 7 bases align to TRBD1. The CDR3 is 15 amino acids. Looked up from germline, CDR1 is LNHDA and CDR2 is SQIVND (reference sequence). With 3 bases clipped from V and 4 bases from J, the junction kept 8 bases outside the gene matches. For the CDR3, the DNA is TGTGCCAGTAGTATTCCCCCCGGACAGGTCTATGGCTACACCTTC. Protein sequence: CASSIPPGQVYGYTF.

The V call is TRBV4-3, the J call TRBJ1-2, with D possibly matching TRBD1 (5 bases). The CDR3 runs to 15 residues. The germline CDR1 and CDR2 sequences are LGHNA and YSLEER. V was clipped by 0 bases and J by 4 bases, with 12 bases between them. DNA of the CDR3: TGCGCCAGCAGCCAAGATCGGGCAGGGCCCTATGGCTACACCTTC. Its translation is CASSQDRAGPYGYTF.